These T cell receptor beta chains were read from a single sample in a study of blood T cell repertoires in COVID-19. Some clones are missing from TCRdb's copy, which holds only in-frame ones; the method was immunoSEQ multiplex PCR. The sample lists 150,000 to 200,000 clones, roughly 85% occurring once. The sample comprised peripheral blood. The source is a man between 40 and 49 years old with acute or convalescent COVID-19. CDR3s include the opening cysteine and the closing phenylalanine or tryptophan. A D gene is named only where the DNA matches it firmly. For some rows the clone size is stated as once, few or many, or as a class when expanded; others skip it.

v_call	d_call	clone_size	j_call	cdr3_aa	cdr3_nt
TRBV3-1/TRBV3-2	NA	NA	TRBJ2-4	CASSQWGGNIQYF	TGTGCCAGCAGCCAATGGGGAGGAAACATTCAGTACTTC
TRBV6-5	NA	NA	TRBJ1-1	CASSYGSILNTEAFF	TGTGCCAGCAGTTACGGTTCTATATTGAACACTGAAGCTTTCTTT
TRBV19	NA	NA	TRBJ1-1	CASSLQGGNTEAFF	TGTGCCAGTAGTTTACAGGGTGGGAACACTGAAGCTTTCTTT
TRBV4-2	TRBD2	few	TRBJ2-5	CASSQEGPSGVETQYF	TGTGCCAGCAGCCAAGAGGGCCCTAGCGGGGTGGAGACCCAGTACTTC
TRBV5-1	TRBD1	NA	TRBJ2-7	CASSFLTGLTHEQYF	TGCGCCAGCAGCTTCCTGACAGGGCTTACCCACGAGCAGTACTTC
TRBV24-1	TRBD1	NA	TRBJ2-7	CATSDWTGRYEQYF	TGTGCCACCAGTGATTGGACAGGAAGGTACGAGCAGTACTTC
TRBV29-1	NA	NA	TRBJ2-7	CSVKQSYEQYF	TGCAGCGTTAAACAGAGCTACGAGCAGTACTTC
TRBV5-1	TRBD2	NA	TRBJ2-1	CASSPGGAGNNEQFF	TGCGCCAGCAGCCCCGGGGGGGCGGGGAACAATGAGCAGTTCTTC
TRBV28	TRBD1	NA	TRBJ1-3	CASSLRGQGSWRNTIYF	TGTGCCAGCAGTTTACGGGGACAGGGGAGTTGGAGAAACACCATATATTTT
TRBV2	NA	NA	TRBJ2-3	CASSSSGLRDTQYF	TGTGCCAGCAGTAGCTCTGGTTTGAGAGATACGCAGTATTTT
TRBV11-2	NA	NA	TRBJ2-1	CASSPTGGLGNEQFF	TGTGCCAGCAGCCCAACCGGGGGTTTAGGCAATGAGCAGTTCTTC
TRBV28	TRBD2	NA	TRBJ2-1	CASRGEGYNEQFF	TGTGCCAGCAGGGGGGAGGGTTACAATGAGCAGTTCTTC
TRBV5-1	NA	NA	TRBJ1-5	CASKWVRPLSHPQHF	TGCGCCAGCAAGTGGGTCAGGCCCCTGAGTCATCCCCAGCATTTT
TRBV11-1	TRBD1	NA	TRBJ1-1	CASSWGQGMNTEAFF	TGTGCCAGCAGCTGGGGACAGGGCATGAACACTGAAGCTTTCTTT
TRBV5-4	TRBD1	once	TRBJ1-3	CASSVGQGGNTIYF	TGTGCCAGCAGCGTCGGACAGGGCGGAAACACCATATATTTT
TRBV3-1/TRBV3-2	NA	NA	TRBJ2-3	CASSLKDTQYF	TGTGCCAGCAGCCTAAAAGATACGCAGTATTTT
TRBV12-3/TRBV12-4	TRBD1	NA	TRBJ1-6	CASSFRGNSPLHF	TGTGCCAGCAGTTTCAGGGGGAATTCACCCCTCCACTTT
TRBV5-6	NA	NA	TRBJ1-4	CASSLGRTATNEKLFF	TGTGCCAGCAGCTTGGGACGGACTGCAACTAATGAAAAACTGTTTTTT
TRBV7-9	NA	few	TRBJ1-5	CASSPGTRPNQPQHF	TGTGCCAGCAGCCCAGGGACAAGACCCAATCAGCCCCAGCATTTT
TRBV27	TRBD1	once	TRBJ1-1	CASSTQGTISFF	TGTGCCAGCAGTACACAGGGGACGATATCTTTCTTT
TRBV12-3/TRBV12-4	NA	NA	TRBJ2-7	CASSLDRLEQYF	TGTGCCAGCAGCTTGGACAGACTCGAGCAGTACTTC
TRBV7-8	NA	NA	TRBJ1-4	CASRRGSGAEKLFF	TGTGCCAGCAGGAGGGGGTCGGGCGCGGAAAAACTGTTTTTT
TRBV18	NA	NA	TRBJ1-2	CASSLIEGDYGYTF	TGTGCCAGCTCCCTGATTGAGGGTGACTATGGCTACACCTTC
TRBV7-9	NA	NA	TRBJ1-1	CASSLGTASDTEAFF	TGTGCCAGCAGCTTAGGGACAGCCTCAGACACTGAAGCTTTCTTT
TRBV9	NA	NA	TRBJ1-2	CASSDSLNQNYGYTF	TGTGCCAGCAGCGACTCACTGAACCAAAACTATGGCTACACCTTC
TRBV10-1	TRBD2	NA	TRBJ2-1	CASSQTSGGSNEQFF	TGCGCCAGCAGTCAGACTAGCGGGGGTAGCAATGAGCAGTTCTTC
TRBV9	TRBD1	NA	TRBJ1-2	CASSVDRGDGYTF	TGTGCCAGCAGCGTAGACAGGGGAGATGGCTACACCTTC
TRBV7-8	TRBD2	NA	TRBJ2-2	CASSSGQVGLAGGMTGELFF	TGTGCCAGCAGCTCTGGACAGGTCGGACTAGCGGGGGGAATGACCGGGGAGCTGTTTTTT
TRBV2	NA	NA	TRBJ1-1	CASPGGGKLITEAFF	TGTGCCAGCCCTGGGGGGGGGAAGCTAATCACTGAAGCTTTCTTT
TRBV5-1	NA	NA	TRBJ1-2	CASSSINGPRASHGYTF	TGCGCCAGCAGCTCTATTAACGGGCCCAGGGCAAGTCATGGCTACACCTTC
TRBV6-5	TRBD2	NA	TRBJ2-5	CASSWTSGQKETQYF	TGTGCCAGCAGTTGGACTAGCGGGCAGAAAGAGACCCAGTACTTC
TRBV7-9	NA	NA	TRBJ2-6	CASRRGPGANVLTF	TGTGCCAGTCGGAGGGGCCCGGGGGCCAACGTCCTGACTTTC
TRBV12-3/TRBV12-4	NA	NA	TRBJ2-1	CASSSRLPGEQFF	TGTGCCAGCAGTTCCCGACTTCCCGGTGAGCAGTTCTTC
TRBV7-9	TRBD1	few	TRBJ2-7	CASSPDRVREQYF	TGTGCCAGCAGTCCGGACAGGGTACGCGAGCAGTACTTC
TRBV18	TRBD1	NA	TRBJ2-5	CASSPIQGTGARETQYF	TGTGCCAGCTCACCGATCCAGGGGACAGGGGCGAGGGAGACCCAGTACTTC
TRBV18	NA	NA	TRBJ2-3	CASSPPGLSTDTQYF	TGTGCCAGCTCACCCCCGGGACTGAGCACAGATACGCAGTATTTT
TRBV6-6	NA	NA	TRBJ1-4	CASSQFRQGRGEKLFF	TGTGCCAGCAGTCAGTTTCGCCAGGGGCGTGGTGAAAAACTGTTTTTT
TRBV3-1/TRBV3-2	TRBD2	NA	TRBJ2-3	CASSQGRAGGTTQYF	TGTGCCAGCAGCCAGGGTCGAGCGGGGGGAACTACGCAGTATTTT
TRBV6-6	TRBD1	once	TRBJ1-2	CASSWGQGYGYTF	TGTGCCAGCAGCTGGGGACAGGGATATGGCTACACCTTC
TRBV7-3	TRBD2	few	TRBJ2-1	CASASSGQNEQFF	TGTGCCAGCGCGTCTAGCGGTCAGAATGAGCAGTTCTTC
TRBV29-1	NA	NA	TRBJ2-2	CSVSSGYGELFF	TGCAGCGTTTCATCAGGGTACGGGGAGCTGTTTTTT
TRBV3-1/TRBV3-2	NA	NA	TRBJ2-7	CASSHSQLVGYEQYF	TGTGCCAGCAGCCATTCTCAGCTAGTTGGCTACGAGCAGTACTTC
TRBV4-1	NA	NA	TRBJ1-5	CASSQELALSLNQPQHF	TGCGCCAGCAGCCAGGAGCTGGCACTTTCTCTCAATCAGCCCCAGCATTTT
TRBV6-1	TRBD2	NA	TRBJ2-5	CASSEQVTSGGVQETQYF	TGTGCCAGCAGTGAACAGGTGACTAGCGGGGGAGTCCAAGAGACCCAGTACTTC
TRBV12-3/TRBV12-4	TRBD1	NA	TRBJ2-1	CASSLGTGKFF	TGTGCCAGCAGTTTAGGGACAGGGAAGTTCTTC
TRBV29-1	TRBD2	NA	TRBJ2-7	CSVEEERAGSYEQYF	TGCAGCGTTGAAGAGGAGCGAGCGGGGTCCTACGAGCAGTACTTC
TRBV6-5	TRBD1	few	TRBJ1-2	CASRTRDRSNSYTF	TGTGCCAGCAGGACGAGGGACAGGTCAAATAGCTACACCTTC
TRBV5-1	NA	once	TRBJ1-2	CASSWGDGTGYGYTF	TGCGCCAGCAGCTGGGGGGACGGGACGGGCTATGGCTACACCTTC
TRBV2	NA	few	TRBJ1-5	CASSGINQPQHF	TGTGCCAGCTCCGGGATCAATCAGCCCCAGCATTTT
TRBV11-3	NA	NA	TRBJ2-3	CASSLRGEDTQYF	TGTGCCAGCAGCTTACGGGGAGAGGATACGCAGTATTTT
TRBV12-5	TRBD1	few	TRBJ1-2	CASGLGTAQYYGYTF	TGTGCTAGTGGTCTCGGGACAGCCCAGTACTATGGCTACACCTTC